This T cell receptor beta chain was retrieved from a study of ipilimumab plus nivolumab after autologous stem cell transplantation. About the research overall: A median of roughly 8 nivolumab and about five ipilimumab doses were given. The myeloma cohort included high-risk transplant-naive patients and patients relapsing within 3 years of a first autologous transplant.

V lost 9 bases to trimming and J lost 2 bases, with 26 bases between them. The CDR3 consists of 17 residues. From germline, CDR1 is LGHNA and CDR2 YNFKEQ. This clone has just a few counts. Only in-frame clones appear in the TCRdb table, and some are missing; sequencing was by immunoSEQ multiplex PCR. The table includes about 9,400 clones, more than 65% detected once. Ipilimumab, 1 mg/kg, started 14 to 28 days after autologous transplant. Patients received nivolumab 3 mg/kg at weeks 1, 4, 7, 10, then fortnightly to week 26. V gene TRBV4-2 combines with J gene TRBJ2-7; D tentatively fits TRBD1 or TRBD2 (5 bases each). This receptor was identified in a female donor with multiple myeloma. Sequenced here: PBMCs, sampled in a trial of ipilimumab plus nivolumab as post-transplant consolidation. CDR3 loop: CASWLSCGGKDPYEQYF. As DNA, the CDR3 is TGTGCCAGTTGGTTAAGTTGTGGGGGAAAAGACCCCTACGAGCAGTACTTC.